The sequence of this TCR beta chain was determined in a study of blood T cell repertoires in COVID-19. About the study: In each case, the material was cDNA or gDNA derived from T cells, B-cell-depleted T cells, or PBMCs.

The CDR3 runs to 13 residues. In germline, CDR1 is LNHDA, CDR2 SQIVND (reference sequence). V lost 5 bases to trimming and J lost 4 bases, with 11 bases between them. TCRdb's copy holds only in-frame clones and misses some; the assay was immunoSEQ multiplex PCR. The profile covers approximately 440,000 clones, with around 90% appearing a single time and approximately 0.7% taken by the ten largest. Participants spanned ages about 18 to 90 years and resided in about two dozen US areas. Cohort assignment relied on participant-reported clinical history. For recovered donors of Cohort 3, there were two negative PCRs, clearance, or symptom resolution.

The receptor's source is a woman under 30 who had recovered from COVID-19. V gene TRBV19 combines with J gene TRBJ1-2; possible D gene TRBD1, 6 bases. Sample: PBMCs or T cells enriched from blood (not recorded which). DNA for the CDR3: TGTGCCAGTAGTGAAACAGGGTTCTATGGCTACACCTTC. It specifies CASSETGFYGYTF.